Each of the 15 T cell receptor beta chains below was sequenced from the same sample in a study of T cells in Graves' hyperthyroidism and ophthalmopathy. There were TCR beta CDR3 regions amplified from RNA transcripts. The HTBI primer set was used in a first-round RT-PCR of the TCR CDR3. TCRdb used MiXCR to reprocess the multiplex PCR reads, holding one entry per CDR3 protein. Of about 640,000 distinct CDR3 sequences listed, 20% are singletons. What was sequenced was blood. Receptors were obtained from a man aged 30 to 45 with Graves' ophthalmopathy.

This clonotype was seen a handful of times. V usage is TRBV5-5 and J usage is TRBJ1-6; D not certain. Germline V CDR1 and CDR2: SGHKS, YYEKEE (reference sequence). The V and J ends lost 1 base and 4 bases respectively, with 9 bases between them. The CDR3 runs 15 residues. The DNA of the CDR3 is TGTGCCAGCAGCTTGAGGGCCGCTTATAATTCACCCCTCCACTTT. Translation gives CASSLRAAYNSPLHF.

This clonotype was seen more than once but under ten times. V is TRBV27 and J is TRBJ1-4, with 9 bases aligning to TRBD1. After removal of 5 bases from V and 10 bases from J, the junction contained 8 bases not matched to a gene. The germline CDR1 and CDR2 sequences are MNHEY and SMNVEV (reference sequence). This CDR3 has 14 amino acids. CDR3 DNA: TGTGCCAGCAGTAGACAGGGGGAGAACGGAAAACTGTTTTTT. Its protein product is CASSRQGENGKLFF.

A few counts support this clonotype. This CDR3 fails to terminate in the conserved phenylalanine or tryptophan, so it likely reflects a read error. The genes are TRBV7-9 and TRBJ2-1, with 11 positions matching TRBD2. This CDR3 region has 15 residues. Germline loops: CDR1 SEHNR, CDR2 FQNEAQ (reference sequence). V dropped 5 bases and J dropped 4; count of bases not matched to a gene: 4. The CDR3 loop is CASSKLAGEYNEQFL. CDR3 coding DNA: TGTGCCAGCAGCAAACTAGCGGGAGAATACAATGAGCAGTTCCTC.

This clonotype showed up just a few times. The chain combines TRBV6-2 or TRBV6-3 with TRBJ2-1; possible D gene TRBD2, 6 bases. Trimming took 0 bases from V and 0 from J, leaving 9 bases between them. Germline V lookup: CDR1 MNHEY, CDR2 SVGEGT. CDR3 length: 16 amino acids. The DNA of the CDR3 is TGTGCCAGCAGTTACTCACTGGGGGGCTCCTACAATGAGCAGTTCTTC. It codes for CASSYSLGGSYNEQFF.

This chain's CDR3 is CAIRTDASGNTIYF. As DNA, the CDR3 is TGTGCCATCAGGACTGATGCCTCTGGAAACACCATATATTTT. This sequence joins TRBV7-6 and TRBJ1-3; D not certain. This CDR3 is built from 14 residues. Germline CDR1 and CDR2: SGHVS and FNYEAQ. Deletions cut 10 bases from V and 0 bases from J, with 13 bases between.

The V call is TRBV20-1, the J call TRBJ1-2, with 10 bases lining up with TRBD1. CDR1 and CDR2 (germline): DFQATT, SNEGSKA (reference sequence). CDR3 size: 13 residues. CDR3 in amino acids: CSTTTGGADGYTF. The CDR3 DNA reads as TGCAGCACGACGACAGGGGGCGCAGATGGCTACACCTTC.

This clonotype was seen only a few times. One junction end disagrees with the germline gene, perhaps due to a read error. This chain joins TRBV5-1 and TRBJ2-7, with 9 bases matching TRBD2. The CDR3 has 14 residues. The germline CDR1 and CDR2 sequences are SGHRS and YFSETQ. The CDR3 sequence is CANSATSGGYEQYF. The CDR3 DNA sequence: TGCGCCAACAGCGCGACTAGCGGAGGTTACGAGCAGTACTTC.

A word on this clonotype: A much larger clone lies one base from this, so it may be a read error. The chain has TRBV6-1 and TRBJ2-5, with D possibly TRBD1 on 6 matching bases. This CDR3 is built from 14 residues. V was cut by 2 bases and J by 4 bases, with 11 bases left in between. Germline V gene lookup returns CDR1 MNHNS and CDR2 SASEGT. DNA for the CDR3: TGTGCCAGCAGTGAACAGGGGAGTCGAGAGACCCAGTACTTC. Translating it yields CASSEQGSRETQYF.

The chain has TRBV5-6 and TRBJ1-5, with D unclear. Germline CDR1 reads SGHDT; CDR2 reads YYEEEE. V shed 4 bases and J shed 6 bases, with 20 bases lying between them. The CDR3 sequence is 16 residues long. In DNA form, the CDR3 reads TGTGCCAGCAGCCACGGGAATGGGGTAAACGGTCAGCCCCAGCATTTT. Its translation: CASSHGNGVNGQPQHF.

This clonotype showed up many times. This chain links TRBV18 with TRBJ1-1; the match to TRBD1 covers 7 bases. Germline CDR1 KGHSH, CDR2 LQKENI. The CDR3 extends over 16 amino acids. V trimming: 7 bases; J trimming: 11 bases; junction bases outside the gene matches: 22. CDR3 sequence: CASWPLDRDRGQEAFF. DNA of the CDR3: TGTGCCAGCTGGCCACTCGACAGGGACCGAGGCCAGGAGGCTTTCTTT.

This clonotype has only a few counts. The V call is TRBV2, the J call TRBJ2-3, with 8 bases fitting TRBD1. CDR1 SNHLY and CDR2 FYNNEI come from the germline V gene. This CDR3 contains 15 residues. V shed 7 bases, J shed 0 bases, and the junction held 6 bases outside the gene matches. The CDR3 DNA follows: TGTGCCAGCACCCGGGACAGGACTAGCACAGATACGCAGTATTTT. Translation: CASTRDRTSTDTQYF.

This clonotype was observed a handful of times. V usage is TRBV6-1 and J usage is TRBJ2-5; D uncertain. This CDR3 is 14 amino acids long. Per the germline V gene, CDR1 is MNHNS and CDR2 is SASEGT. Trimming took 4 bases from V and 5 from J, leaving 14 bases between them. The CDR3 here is CASSGGRAAETQYF. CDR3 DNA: TGTGCCAGCAGTGGAGGCCGGGCGGCCGAGACCCAGTACTTC.

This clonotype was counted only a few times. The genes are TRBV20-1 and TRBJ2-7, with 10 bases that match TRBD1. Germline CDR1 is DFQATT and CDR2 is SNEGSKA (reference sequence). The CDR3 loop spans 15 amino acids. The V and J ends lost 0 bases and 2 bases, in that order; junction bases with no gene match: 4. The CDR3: CSARDSDRGAYEQYF. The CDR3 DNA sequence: TGCAGTGCTAGAGATTCGGACAGGGGGGCCTACGAGCAGTACTTC.

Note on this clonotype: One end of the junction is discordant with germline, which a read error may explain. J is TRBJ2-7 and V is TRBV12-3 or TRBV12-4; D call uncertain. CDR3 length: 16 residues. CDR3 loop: CAGSFFPESITYEQYF. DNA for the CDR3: TGTGCCGGCAGTTTTTTCCCAGAATCGATTACCTACGAGCAGTACTTC.

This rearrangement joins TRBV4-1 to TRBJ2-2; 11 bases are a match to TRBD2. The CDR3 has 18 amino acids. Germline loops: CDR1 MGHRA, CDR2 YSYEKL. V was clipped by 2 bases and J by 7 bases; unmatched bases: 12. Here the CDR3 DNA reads TGCGCCAGCAGCCAAACTAGACTAGCGGGATGGTCGAACGGGGAGCTGTTTTTT. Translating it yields CASSQTRLAGWSNGELFF.